The 25 T cell receptor beta chains in this list originate from one sample, sequenced in a study of beta chain features in type 1 diabetes. Since all of the isolated RNA was reverse transcribed, expressed TCRB transcripts were what got sequenced. The method was immunoSEQ multiplex PCR; TCRdb's version includes in-frame clones alone and lacks a portion of them. The sample has about 930,000 clones, roughly 17% seen once. The sample consisted of naive CD4+ T cells from blood. Source of these receptors: a woman under 30 in good health.

The J gene is TRBJ1-2, the V gene TRBV10-3; possible D gene TRBD1, 5 bases. The germline gives CDR1 ENHRY, CDR2 SYGVKD. V was cut by 4 bases and J by 0 bases, with 9 bases left in between. The CDR3 runs 14 residues. CDR3 nucleotides: TGTGCCATCAGTGCACAGGACCCTAACTATGGCTACACCTTC. Its protein is CAISAQDPNYGYTF.

V gene TRBV5-1 combines with J gene TRBJ2-1, with 9 nucleotides matching TRBD1. The CDR3 length is 17 residues. The J segment lost 3 bases and the V segment lost 6 bases, leaving 13 bases of the junction unmatched. Germline assignment: CDR1 SGHRS and CDR2 YFSETQ. CDR3: CASTQSPRDRDYNEQFF. CDR3 DNA sequence: TGCGCCAGCACCCAATCCCCCCGGGACAGGGACTACAATGAGCAGTTCTTC.

The chain couples TRBV7-2 to TRBJ2-6; 7 bases agree with TRBD2. The germline V gene has CDR1 SGHTA and CDR2 FQGNSA. This CDR3 has 15 residues. Trimming at V came to 10 bases and at J to 0 bases, leaving 6 bases not matched to a gene. The CDR3 is CATPSGPSGANVLTF. DNA of the CDR3: TGTGCCACCCCTAGCGGCCCCTCTGGGGCCAACGTCCTGACTTTC.

This clone was picked up a small number of times. This sequence joins TRBV10-3 and TRBJ2-7; D perhaps matches TRBD1 (6 bases). There are 13 residues in the CDR3. Trimming removed 10 bases from V and 3 bases from J, with 16 bases in between. Per germline, CDR1 ENHRY and CDR2 SYGVKD. Here the CDR3 DNA reads TGTGCCACCAACCGGGACACTGACTACGAGCAGTACTTC. This translates into CATNRDTDYEQYF.

The chain is built from TRBV28 and TRBJ1-2; 10 nucleotides align to TRBD1. This CDR3 region has 13 residues. V was pared by 2 bases and J by 7 bases, with 1 base of the junction left unmatched. The germline CDR1 and CDR2 sequences are MDHEN and SYDVKM. The CDR3 spells CASSLDRGPGYTF. The CDR3 region has the DNA TGTGCCAGCAGTTTAGACAGGGGGCCTGGCTACACCTTC.

This clone came up a few times. The chain uses TRBV11-2 and TRBJ2-1; 9 nucleotides align to TRBD1. The V gene end was trimmed by 1 base and the J gene end by 6 bases; junction bases not matched to a gene: 7. The germline V gene encodes CDR1 SGHAT and CDR2 FQNNGV. The CDR3 is made up of 16 amino acids. The CDR3 DNA follows: TGTGCCAGCAGCTTAGGAGGGACAGGGAGGTCCAATGAGCAGTTCTTC. This sequence encodes CASSLGGTGRSNEQFF.

The CDR3 coding sequence is TGCAGTGCCCTCCCCTTCTACACCTTC. Translated: CSALPFYTF. This chain uses TRBV20-1 with TRBJ1-2, with D hard to call. Between the trimmed V and J ends, which lost 6 bases and 10 bases, there was a span of 9 bases. This CDR3 is built from 9 residues. Germline assignment: CDR1 DFQATT and CDR2 SNEGSKA (reference sequence).

The sample holds a few counts of this clone. V is TRBV4-3 and J is TRBJ2-1; D might be TRBD2 (6 bases). In germline, CDR1 is LGHNA, CDR2 YSLEER. Trimming took off 0 bases at V and 3 bases at J, with 9 bases between the two ends. This CDR3 comprises 15 residues. The CDR3 region is CASSQDPGDYNEQFF. The CDR3 bases are TGCGCCAGCAGCCAAGATCCGGGGGACTACAATGAGCAGTTCTTC.

The chain couples TRBV2 to TRBJ2-1; possibly TRBD2 for D (5 bases). V was trimmed by 3 bases and J by 0 bases, leaving 15 bases between them. Per the germline V gene, CDR1 is SNHLY and CDR2 is FYNNEI. The CDR3 is 17 residues long. CDR3 sequence (DNA): TGTGCCAGCAGTGATCTGAGGGTAACGAGCTCCTACAATGAGCAGTTCTTC. This sequence encodes CASSDLRVTSSYNEQFF.

In DNA, the CDR3 is TGTGCCAGCAGTAATCAAGACAGGGAGGACGAGACCCAGTACTTC. Encoded protein: CASSNQDREDETQYF. The chain has TRBV27 and TRBJ2-5, with D perhaps matching TRBD1 (7 bases). CDR1 MNHEY and CDR2 SMNVEV come from the germline V gene (reference sequence). V lost 5 bases, J lost 5 bases, and 18 bases lay in between. The CDR3 length is 15 residues.

This clone was counted a few times. The chain has TRBV19 and TRBJ2-7, with 8 bases lining up with TRBD1. J was trimmed by 4 bases and V by 6 bases; bases with no gene match: 5. The CDR3 spans 13 residues. CDR1 and CDR2 (germline): LNHDA, SQIVND (reference sequence). Here the CDR3 reads CASSRGQGYEQYF. As DNA, the CDR3 is TGTGCCAGTAGCCGCGGACAGGGATACGAGCAGTACTTC.

This chain uses TRBV19 with TRBJ2-1, with D perhaps matching TRBD1 (5 bases). V was shortened by 2 bases and J by 2 bases, with 16 bases between the two germline ends. The CDR3 is 17 amino acids. Germline assignment: CDR1 LNHDA and CDR2 SQIVND (reference sequence). The CDR3 bases are TGTGCCAGTAGTATAAACTGGGCAGGGTACCCCTACAATGAGCAGTTCTTC. It specifies CASSINWAGYPYNEQFF.

A few counts support this clone. Additional DNA sequences in this sample encode the identical CDR3. The V gene is TRBV5-1, the J gene TRBJ2-5, with 11 positions matching TRBD2. The CDR3 covers 15 residues. CDR1 and CDR2 (germline): SGHRS, YFSETQ. Losses at the gene ends were 4 bases for V and 2 bases for J; bases not matched to a gene: 4. As DNA, the CDR3 is TGCGCCAGCAGCCTCGGGACTAGCGGACAAGAGACCCAGTACTTC. Its protein product is CASSLGTSGQETQYF.

The genes are TRBV10-3 and TRBJ2-1; D ambiguous. Germline CDR1 ENHRY, CDR2 SYGVKD. The CDR3 covers 11 residues. Trimming cost V 2 bases and J 8 bases, with 4 bases left between them. The CDR3 bases are TGTGCCATCAGTGAGGTCTATGAGCAGTTCTTC. Amino acids: CAISEVYEQFF.

This clone was observed a handful of times. The genes are TRBV4-2 and TRBJ1-4; no firm D call. Germline V gives CDR1 LGHNA, CDR2 YNFKEQ. Trimming removed 0 bases at V and 0 bases at J, with 14 bases between. The CDR3 is 18 residues long. Written as DNA, the CDR3 is TGTGCCAGCAGCCAAGATCTCGGCAGAGCCACAACTAATGAAAAACTGTTTTTT. It encodes CASSQDLGRATTNEKLFF.

J is TRBJ2-1 and V is TRBV4-3; D is unclear. Germline V lookup: CDR1 LGHNA, CDR2 YSLEER. CDR3 length equals 11 residues. Trimming removed 3 bases at V and 6 bases at J, with 3 bases between. The CDR3 region is CASSHSNEQFF. DNA for the CDR3: TGCGCCAGCAGCCATTCCAATGAGCAGTTCTTC.

There are a few counts of this clone. This sequence joins TRBV28 and TRBJ2-3; 14 bases agree with TRBD2. Trimming cost V 6 bases and J 6 bases; bases outside gene matches: 5. Germline CDR1 reads MDHEN; CDR2 reads SYDVKM. The CDR3 spans 15 residues. The CDR3 nucleotides are TGTGCCAGCAGCCGACGACTAGCGGGAGGGGATACGCAGTATTTT. Translating it yields CASSRRLAGGDTQYF.

The chain carries TRBV29-1 and TRBJ2-5, with 9 nucleotides matching TRBD2. The CDR3 has 12 amino acids. Per the germline V gene, CDR1 is SQVTM and CDR2 is ANQGSEA. V was clipped by 6 bases and J by 5 bases; unmatched bases: 4. The CDR3 nucleotides read TGCAGCGTCTCAAGCGGGAGGGAGACCCAGTACTTC. Its translation: CSVSSGRETQYF.

This clone was counted between two and nine times. This sequence joins TRBV18 and TRBJ2-1; D remains unclear. The germline CDR1 and CDR2 sequences are KGHSH and LQKENI. V was shortened by 2 bases and J by 12 bases, with 20 bases between the two germline ends. The CDR3 spans 15 residues. The CDR3 loop is CASSPFDAEPAGQFF. The CDR3 DNA reads as TGTGCCAGCTCACCATTCGACGCCGAACCTGCCGGGCAGTTCTTC.

This clone was observed a single time. The gene calls are TRBV30 and TRBJ1-5; unclear D gene. V lost 2 bases and J lost 2, with 13 bases in between. Germline CDR1 is GTSNPN and CDR2 is SVGIG (reference sequence). There are 15 residues in the CDR3. CDR3 sequence: CAWSSPSRGNQPQHF. Here the CDR3 DNA reads TGTGCCTGGAGTTCCCCCTCAAGGGGCAATCAGCCCCAGCATTTT.

This clone was recorded a few times. The junction and the germline gene differ at one end; a read error may be behind it. The chain joins TRBV7-7 to TRBJ2-5, with D perhaps given as TRBD1 or TRBD2 (5 bases each). The CDR3 sequence is 15 residues long. Germline V gives CDR1 SSHAT, CDR2 FNYEAQ (reference sequence). CDR3 residues: CASSLDTGAQETQYF. The CDR3 nucleotides are TGTGCTAGCAGCTTAGATACCGGGGCCCAAGAGACCCAGTACTTC.

This clone was counted a few times. The chain couples TRBV28 to TRBJ2-1, with 7 bases fitting TRBD2. Germline CDR1 and CDR2: MDHEN and SYDVKM. V gave up 0 bases and J gave up 3 bases; unmatched junction bases: 5. The CDR3 is made up of 16 amino acids. Written as DNA, the CDR3 is TGTGCCAGCAGTTTATGGGGGAGGGACGGCTACAATGAGCAGTTCTTC. Protein product: CASSLWGRDGYNEQFF.

This clone appeared a few times. The V gene is TRBV6-6, the J gene TRBJ2-7; 11 positions match TRBD1. The length of the CDR3 is 14 residues. Looked up from germline, CDR1 is MNHNY and CDR2 is SVGAGI (reference sequence). The ends lost 6 bases at V and 5 bases at J; junction bases unmatched: 6. The CDR3 DNA sequence: TGTGCCAGCAGCCCGGGACAGGGGGTCGACGAGCAGTACTTC. Translation: CASSPGQGVDEQYF.

The CDR3 DNA reads TGTGCCAGTAGTATATTGCCTAGCGGGAGATTTTCCAATGAGCAGTTCTTC. This encodes CASSILPSGRFSNEQFF. This rearrangement joins TRBV19 to TRBJ2-1; 10 bases align to TRBD2. V lost 2 bases and J lost 6; bases outside the gene matches: 10. Germline V gene data show CDR1 as LNHDA and CDR2 as SQIVND (reference sequence). This CDR3 region has 17 residues. Based on the CDR3 plus reference TRBV19 and TRBJ2-1, the full variable domain is DGGITQSPKYLFRKEGQNVTLSCEQNLNHDAMYWYRQDPGQGLRLIYYSQIVNDFQKGDIAEGYSVSREKKESFPLTVTSAQKNPTAFYLCASSILPSGRFSNEQFFGPGTRLTVL.

The chain uses TRBV6-5 and TRBJ1-1, with 8 bases aligning to TRBD1. The V gene end was trimmed by 4 bases and the J gene end by 0 bases; junction bases not matched to a gene: 7. Germline V lookup: CDR1 MNHEY, CDR2 SVGAGI. This CDR3 comprises 16 residues. The CDR3: CASSLVTGAMNTEAFF. The CDR3 DNA follows: TGTGCCAGCAGTTTGGTGACAGGGGCCATGAACACTGAAGCTTTCTTT.